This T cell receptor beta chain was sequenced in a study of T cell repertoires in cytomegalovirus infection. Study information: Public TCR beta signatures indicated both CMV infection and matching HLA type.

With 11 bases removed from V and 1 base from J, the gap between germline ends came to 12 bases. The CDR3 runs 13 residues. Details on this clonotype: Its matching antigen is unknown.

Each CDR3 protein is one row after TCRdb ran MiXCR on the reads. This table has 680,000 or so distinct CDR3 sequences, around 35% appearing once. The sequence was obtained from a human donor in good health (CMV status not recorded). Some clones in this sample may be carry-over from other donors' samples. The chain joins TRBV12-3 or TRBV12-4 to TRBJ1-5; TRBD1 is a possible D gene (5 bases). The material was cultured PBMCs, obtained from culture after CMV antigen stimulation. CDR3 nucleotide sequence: TGTGCCGCCAGCCGGGACAGCAATCAGCCCCAGCATTTT. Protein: CAASRDSNQPQHF.